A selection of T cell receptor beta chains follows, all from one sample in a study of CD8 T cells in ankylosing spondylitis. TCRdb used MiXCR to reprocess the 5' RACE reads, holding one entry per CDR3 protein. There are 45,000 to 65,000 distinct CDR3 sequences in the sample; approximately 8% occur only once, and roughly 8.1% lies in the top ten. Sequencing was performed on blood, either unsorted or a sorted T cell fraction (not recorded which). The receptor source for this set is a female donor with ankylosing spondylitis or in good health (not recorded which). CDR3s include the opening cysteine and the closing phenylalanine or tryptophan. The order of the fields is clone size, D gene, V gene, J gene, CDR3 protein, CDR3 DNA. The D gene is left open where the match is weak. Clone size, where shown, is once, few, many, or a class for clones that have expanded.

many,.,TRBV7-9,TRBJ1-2,CASSLGQEYGYTF,TGTGCCAGCAGCTTAGGACAGGAATATGGCTACACCTTC
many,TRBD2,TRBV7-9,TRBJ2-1,CASSPGTSGVSYNEQFF,TGTGCCAGCAGCCCGGGGACTAGCGGGGTCTCCTACAATGAGCAGTTCTTC
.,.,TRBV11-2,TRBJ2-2,CASSERPVGTTRAGELFF,TGTGCCAGCAGCGAAAGGCCGGTTGGCACTACCCGAGCCGGGGAGCTGTTTTTT
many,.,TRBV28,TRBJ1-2,CASSLPRGYGYTF,TGTGCCAGCAGTCTCCCGAGGGGGTATGGCTACACCTTC
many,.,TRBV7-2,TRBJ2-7,CASSRGQKYEQYF,TGTGCCAGCAGCCGGGGCCAGAAATACGAGCAGTACTTC
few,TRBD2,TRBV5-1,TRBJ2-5,CASSLAGAGEETQYF,TGCGCCAGCAGCTTGGCCGGGGCGGGGGAAGAGACCCAGTACTTC
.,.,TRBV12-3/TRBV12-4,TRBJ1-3,CASSPLGAPGNTIYF,TGTGCCAGCAGTCCCCTTGGAGCCCCAGGAAACACCATATATTTT
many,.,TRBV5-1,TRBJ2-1,CASSLTEYNEQFF,TGCGCCAGCAGCTTGACGGAATACAATGAGCAGTTCTTC
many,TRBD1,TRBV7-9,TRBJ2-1,CASSEPGTGLDEQFF,TGTGCCAGCAGCGAACCCGGGACAGGGTTAGATGAGCAGTTCTTC
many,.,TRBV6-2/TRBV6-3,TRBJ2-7,CASSYGKEHSYEQYF,TGTGCCAGCAGTTACGGGAAGGAGCACTCCTACGAGCAGTACTTC
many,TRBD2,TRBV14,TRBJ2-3,CASSQDRASGVHAYTDTQYF,TGTGCCAGCAGCCAAGATCGAGCTAGCGGGGTCCACGCTTACACAGATACGCAGTATTTT
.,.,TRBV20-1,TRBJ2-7,CSASPRAIGYEQYF,TGCAGTGCTAGCCCCAGGGCGATAGGATACGAGCAGTACTTC
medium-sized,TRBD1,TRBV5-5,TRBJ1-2,CASSSRQGANYGYTF,TGTGCCAGCAGCTCCCGACAGGGTGCCAACTATGGCTACACCTTC
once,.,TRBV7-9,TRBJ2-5,CASHAGHQETQYF,TGTGCCAGCCATGCAGGGCACCAAGAGACCCAGTACTTC
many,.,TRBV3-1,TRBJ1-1,CASSQEGGNPEAFF,TGTGCCAGCAGCCAAGAAGGTGGAAACCCTGAAGCTTTCTTT
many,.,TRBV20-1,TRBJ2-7,CSARMGAGALEQYF,TGCAGTGCTAGGATGGGGGCGGGGGCTCTCGAGCAGTACTTC
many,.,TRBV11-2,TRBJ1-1,CASSLDSQGNTEAFF,TGTGCCAGCAGCTTAGATAGCCAAGGGAACACTGAAGCTTTCTTT
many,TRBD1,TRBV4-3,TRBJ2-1,CASSQVQGNEQFF,TGCGCCAGCAGCCAGGTACAGGGGAATGAGCAGTTCTTC
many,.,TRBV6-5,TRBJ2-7,CASSFDRLGTYEQYF,TGTGCCAGCAGTTTTGACAGGCTTGGGACCTACGAGCAGTACTTC
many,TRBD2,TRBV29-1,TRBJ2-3,CSVEGLADLDTQYF,TGCAGCGTTGAAGGGCTAGCGGATTTGGATACGCAGTATTTT
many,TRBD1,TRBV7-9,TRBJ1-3,CASSPGDRNSGNTIYF,TGTGCCAGCAGCCCTGGGGACAGGAACTCTGGAAACACCATATATTTT
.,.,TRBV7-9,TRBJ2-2,CASSLPGPPANTGELFF,TGTGCCAGCAGCTTACCAGGCCCACCCGCGAACACCGGGGAGCTGTTTTTT
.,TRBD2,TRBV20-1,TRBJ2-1,CSAKAPGLAGTRSSYNEQFF,TGCAGTGCTAAGGCTCCGGGATTAGCGGGGACAAGAAGCTCCTACAATGAGCAGTTCTTC